The sequence of this TCR beta chain was determined in a study of control samples from healthy donors and cancer patients. The CDR3 runs to 16 residues. Germline V CDR1 and CDR2: MDHEN, SYDVKM. Trimming removed 6 bases from V and 5 bases from J, with 22 bases in between. Data came from immunoSEQ multiplex PCR; TCRdb stores just in-frame clones and leaves some out. There are about 65,000 clones in the sample; over 75% occur only once, and around 1.2% lies in the top ten. The V call is TRBV28, the J call TRBJ1-2; D remains ambiguous. This clonotype originated in a woman in her fifties or sixties with colorectal cancer. The sample was PBMCs. The CDR3 coding sequence is TGTGCCAGCAGCCCAAACGCCGGAAAAATCGGATATGGCTACACCTTC. This sequence encodes CASSPNAGKIGYGYTF.